The entry below gives a single T cell receptor beta chain sequence along with its context. The antigen is undetermined. This entry comes from a study of T cell responses to AZD1222 COVID-19 vaccine. Study-level points and caveats: Close to half of spike-specific TCRs reportedly recognize unmutated variant regions.

Germline V gives CDR1 SGHAT, CDR2 FQNNGV. This CDR3 spans 16 amino acids. V was clipped by 4 bases and J by 7 bases; unmatched bases: 9. TCRdb keeps only in-frame clones here, not all; method: immunoSEQ multiplex PCR. Of about 120,000 clones listed, 80% to 95% are singletons. J is TRBJ2-3 and V is TRBV11-2, with TRBD2 identical over 12 bases. The origin of this receptor is an adult who received the MenACWY meningococcal vaccine as a control. This specimen consisted of peripheral blood, obtained 28 days after the second dose of the MenACWY control vaccine. The CDR3 loop reads CASSSLAGGQGNTQYF. The DNA for the CDR3 is TGTGCCAGCAGCTCCCTAGCGGGAGGGCAAGGGAATACGCAGTATTTT.